The next 16 T cell receptor beta chains were all read from a single sample in a study of blood T cell repertoires in COVID-19. Generated by immunoSEQ multiplex PCR, the TCRdb table keeps only in-frame clones and is missing some. The sample has about 380,000 clones; more than 75% are singletons. The sequenced sample consisted of PBMCs or T cells enriched from blood (not recorded which). The receptors here all came from a woman younger than 30 who had recovered from COVID-19.

This chain links TRBV30 with TRBJ2-7; the match to TRBD2 covers 8 bases. There are 16 residues in the CDR3. Germline CDR1 is GTSNPN and CDR2 is SVGIG (reference sequence). Trimming cost V 0 bases and J 0 bases; bases outside gene matches: 7. DNA for the CDR3: TGTGCCTGGAGTGTCGGGAGGGGCCGGGACTCCTACGAGCAGTACTTC. Amino acids: CAWSVGRGRDSYEQYF.

The chain recombines TRBV4-1 with TRBJ2-2; a possible D gene is TRBD1 (6 bases). CDR1 is MGHRA and CDR2 is YSYEKL in the germline V gene. Trimming left V 1 base short and J 5 bases short, with 17 bases between. This CDR3 is built from 17 residues. The CDR3 DNA reads TGCGCCAGCAGCCAAGTCCAGGGGAAGATTGGGACCGGGGAGCTGTTTTTT. Translated: CASSQVQGKIGTGELFF.

The rearrangement links TRBV7-2 to TRBJ2-1, with 11 bases fitting TRBD2. The V segment lost 4 bases and the J segment 7 bases; nucleotides outside the gene matches: 9. The CDR3 length is 16 residues. Germline CDR1 is SGHTA and CDR2 is FQGNSA. CDR3 sequence: CASSSRLAGSGNEQFF. The CDR3 region has the DNA TGTGCCAGCAGCTCCAGACTAGCGGGGAGTGGTAATGAGCAGTTCTTC.

J is TRBJ2-7 and V is TRBV28; TRBD1 is a possible D gene (5 bases). The CDR3 spans 13 residues. The V end was cut by 5 bases, the J end by 0 bases, with 8 bases between. Germline V gene lookup returns CDR1 MDHEN and CDR2 SYDVKM. CDR3: CASSDSDSYEQYF. Written as DNA, the CDR3 is TGTGCCAGCAGTGACAGCGACTCCTACGAGCAGTACTTC.

The chain has TRBV7-2 and TRBJ1-2; possible D gene TRBD1, 5 bases. Germline V gives CDR1 SGHTA, CDR2 FQGNSA. V was cut by 8 bases and J by 0 bases, with 16 bases left in between. This CDR3 region has 15 residues. CDR3 sequence reads: CASDDRVEANYGYTF. CDR3 nucleotides: TGTGCCAGCGATGACAGAGTCGAAGCTAACTATGGCTACACCTTC. The variable domain in full, completed from reference TRBV7-2 and TRBJ1-2, reads GAGVSQSPSNKVTEKGKDVELRCDPISGHTALYWYRQSLGQGLEFLIYFQGNSAPDKSGLPSDRFSAERTGGSVSTLTIQRTQQEDSAVYLCASDDRVEANYGYTFGSGTRLTVV.

The chain recombines TRBV2 with TRBJ1-5, with D uncertain. Germline-derived CDR1 and CDR2 are SNHLY and FYNNEI. V was cut by 6 bases and J by 1 base, with 10 bases left in between. The CDR3 consists of 14 residues. The CDR3 nucleotides are TGTGCCAGCAGGTCTACGGAGAGCAATCAGCCCCAGCATTTT. This codes for CASRSTESNQPQHF.

The V call is TRBV9, the J call TRBJ2-7, with 9 bases aligning to TRBD2. V lost 3 bases to trimming and J lost 2 bases; unmatched junction nucleotides: 9. The CDR3 is made up of 16 amino acids. Looked up from germline, CDR1 is SGDLS and CDR2 is YYNGEE. The DNA for the CDR3 is TGTGCCAGCAGCGCGGGACCGGGCGGGGGGGCCTACGAGCAGTACTTC. This translates into CASSAGPGGGAYEQYF. The full variable domain, its missing parts supplied by reference TRBV9 and TRBJ2-7, is DSGVTQTPKHLITATGQRVTLRCSPRSGDLSVYWYQQSLDQGLQFLIQYYNGEERAKGNILERFSAQQFPDLHSELNLSSLELGDSALYFCASSAGPGGGAYEQYFGPGTRLTVT.

This clone has only a few counts. This sequence joins TRBV7-9 and TRBJ1-1; the D is unclear. The CDR3 totals 13 residues. V shed 5 bases and J shed 1 base, with 8 bases lying between them. Germline values: CDR1 SEHNR, CDR2 FQNEAQ (reference sequence). CDR3: CASSHEKNTEAFF. The CDR3 DNA reads TGTGCCAGCAGCCATGAGAAGAACACTGAAGCTTTCTTT.

This chain joins TRBV30 and TRBJ1-6; maybe TRBD1 (6 bases). CDR1 is GTSNPN, CDR2 SVGIG, per germline (reference sequence). The ends were cut back, 3 bases at V and 9 bases at J, with 15 bases in the middle. There are 14 residues in the CDR3. The CDR3 coding sequence is TGTGCCTGGAGGCTAGGGGGATTGGGTTCACCCCTCCACTTT. Translation gives CAWRLGGLGSPLHF.

The chain uses TRBV7-9 and TRBJ2-3, with D maybe TRBD2 (7 bases). Trimming left V 2 bases short and J 0 bases short, with 15 bases between. There are 17 residues in the CDR3. Germline V gene lookup returns CDR1 SEHNR and CDR2 FQNEAQ (reference sequence). The CDR3: CASSLPLAGASTDTQYF. CDR3 nucleotide sequence: TGTGCCAGCAGCTTACCCTTGGCGGGGGCTAGCACAGATACGCAGTATTTT.

J is TRBJ1-6 and V is TRBV12-5, with no clear D. The CDR3 has 14 residues. The V gene lost 0 bases and the J gene lost 10 bases, with 10 bases spanning the gap. Germline CDR1 reads LGHNT; CDR2 reads FRNRAP. The CDR3: CASGLVPLQSPLHF. CDR3 DNA sequence: TGTGCTAGTGGTTTGGTGCCGTTGCAGTCACCCCTCCACTTT.

J is TRBJ2-7 and V is TRBV9; 9 bases agree with TRBD2. The CDR3 sequence is 14 residues long. With V trimmed by 0 bases and J by 6 bases, 4 bases remained unmatched. Germline V gene data show CDR1 as SGDLS and CDR2 as YYNGEE. The CDR3 here is CASSVAAGGLEQYF. CDR3 nucleotide sequence: TGTGCCAGCAGCGTAGCCGCGGGGGGGCTCGAGCAGTACTTC.

This chain uses TRBV20-1 with TRBJ1-1; unclear D gene. Germline assignment: CDR1 DFQATT and CDR2 SNEGSKA (reference sequence). The V and J ends lost 6 bases and 7 bases respectively, with 9 bases between them. The CDR3 covers 10 residues. DNA of the CDR3: TGCAGTGCCTCACGCGGTGAAGCTTTCTTT. Residues: CSASRGEAFF.

This chain uses TRBV7-2 with TRBJ2-5; no clear D. Germline lookup yields CDR1 SGHTA and CDR2 FQGNSA. This CDR3 is built from 13 residues. V was cut by 8 bases and J by 2 bases, with 12 bases left in between. The CDR3 DNA reads as TGTGCCAGCCGTCGCGCCCGACAAGAGACCCAGTACTTC. Translation gives CASRRARQETQYF.

The chain recombines TRBV7-2 with TRBJ2-1; no clear D. Germline values: CDR1 SGHTA, CDR2 FQGNSA. The CDR3 totals 13 residues. V was shortened by 4 bases and J by 5 bases, with 9 bases between the two germline ends. This chain's CDR3 is CASSSTKDNEQFF. CDR3 DNA sequence: TGTGCCAGCAGCTCCACTAAAGACAATGAGCAGTTCTTC. Full variable domain (rest looked up from reference TRBV7-2 and TRBJ2-1): GAGVSQSPSNKVTEKGKDVELRCDPISGHTALYWYRQSLGQGLEFLIYFQGNSAPDKSGLPSDRFSAERTGGSVSTLTIQRTQQEDSAVYLCASSSTKDNEQFFGPGTRLTVL.

V usage is TRBV27 and J usage is TRBJ2-1; 7 bases agree with TRBD1. There are 15 residues in the CDR3. The germline V gene has CDR1 MNHEY and CDR2 SMNVEV (reference sequence). Unmatched junction bases numbered 10, after V lost 5 bases and J lost 6 bases. In DNA form, the CDR3 reads TGTGCCAGCAGTCCCTACAGGGGACGGGTCAATGAGCAGTTCTTC. Its translation: CASSPYRGRVNEQFF.